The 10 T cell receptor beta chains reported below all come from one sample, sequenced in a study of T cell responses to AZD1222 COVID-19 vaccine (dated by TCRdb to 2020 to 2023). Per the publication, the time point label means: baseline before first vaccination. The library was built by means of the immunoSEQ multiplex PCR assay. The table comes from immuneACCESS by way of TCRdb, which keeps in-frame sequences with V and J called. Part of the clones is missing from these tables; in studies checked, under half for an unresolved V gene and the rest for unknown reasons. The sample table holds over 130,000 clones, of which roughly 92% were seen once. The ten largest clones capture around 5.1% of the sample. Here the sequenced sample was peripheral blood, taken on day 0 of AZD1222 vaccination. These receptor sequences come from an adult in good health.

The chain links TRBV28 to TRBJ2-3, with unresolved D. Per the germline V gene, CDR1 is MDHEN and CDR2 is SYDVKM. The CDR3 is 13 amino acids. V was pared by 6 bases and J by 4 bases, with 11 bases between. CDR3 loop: CASSPPAADTQYF. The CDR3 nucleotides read TGTGCCAGCAGCCCACCGGCTGCAGATACGCAGTATTTT.

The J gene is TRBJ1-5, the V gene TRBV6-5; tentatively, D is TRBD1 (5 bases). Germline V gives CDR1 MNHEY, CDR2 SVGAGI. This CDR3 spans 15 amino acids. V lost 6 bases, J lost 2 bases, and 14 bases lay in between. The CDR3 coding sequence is TGTGCCAGCAGGTCGGGGGTGGGTGGCAATCAGCCCCAGCATTTT. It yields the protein CASRSGVGGNQPQHF.

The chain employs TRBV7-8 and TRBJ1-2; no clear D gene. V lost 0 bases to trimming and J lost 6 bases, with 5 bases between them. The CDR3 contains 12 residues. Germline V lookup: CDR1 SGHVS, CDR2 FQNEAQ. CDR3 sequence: CASSLAGNGYTF. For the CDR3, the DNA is TGTGCCAGCAGCTTAGCAGGGAATGGCTACACCTTC.

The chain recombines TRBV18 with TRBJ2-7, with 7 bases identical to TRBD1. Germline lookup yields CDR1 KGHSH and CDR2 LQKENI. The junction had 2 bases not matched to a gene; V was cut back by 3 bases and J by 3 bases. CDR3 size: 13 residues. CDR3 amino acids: CASSPRDSYEQYF. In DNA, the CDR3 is TGTGCCAGCTCACCTCGGGACAGCTACGAGCAGTACTTC.

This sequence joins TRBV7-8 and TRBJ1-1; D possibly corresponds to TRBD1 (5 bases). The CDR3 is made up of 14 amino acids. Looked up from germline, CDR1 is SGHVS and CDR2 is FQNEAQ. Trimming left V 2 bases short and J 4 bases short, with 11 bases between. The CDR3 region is CASSLLSGSTEAFF. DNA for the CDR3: TGTGCCAGCAGCTTATTATCAGGGAGCACTGAAGCTTTCTTT.

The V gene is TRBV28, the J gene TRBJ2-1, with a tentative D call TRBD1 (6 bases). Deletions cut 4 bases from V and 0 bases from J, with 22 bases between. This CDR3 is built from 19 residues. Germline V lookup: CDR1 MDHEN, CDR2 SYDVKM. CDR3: CASSSRWGPRSSSYNEQFF. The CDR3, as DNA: TGTGCCAGCAGTTCCCGATGGGGGCCCCGCTCAAGCTCCTACAATGAGCAGTTCTTC.

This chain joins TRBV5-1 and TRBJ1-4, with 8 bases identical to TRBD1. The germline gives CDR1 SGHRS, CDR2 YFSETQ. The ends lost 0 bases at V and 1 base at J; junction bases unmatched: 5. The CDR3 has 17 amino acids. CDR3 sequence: CASSLGRDRITNEKLFF. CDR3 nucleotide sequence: TGCGCCAGCAGCTTGGGACGGGACAGGATAACTAATGAAAAACTGTTTTTT.

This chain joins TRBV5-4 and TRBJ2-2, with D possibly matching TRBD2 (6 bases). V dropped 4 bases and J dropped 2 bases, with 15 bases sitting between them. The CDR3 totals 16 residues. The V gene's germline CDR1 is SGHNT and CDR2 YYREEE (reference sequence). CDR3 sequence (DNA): TGTGCCAGCAGCCCCCAAGGCGGGACTAACACCGGGGAGCTGTTTTTT. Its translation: CASSPQGGTNTGELFF.

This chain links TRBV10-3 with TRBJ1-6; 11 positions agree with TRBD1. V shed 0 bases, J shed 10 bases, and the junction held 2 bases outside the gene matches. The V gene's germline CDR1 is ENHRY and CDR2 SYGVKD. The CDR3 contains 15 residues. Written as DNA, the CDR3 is TGTGCCATCAGTGAGTCGGGGACAGGGGGATCACCCCTCCACTTT. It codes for CAISESGTGGSPLHF.

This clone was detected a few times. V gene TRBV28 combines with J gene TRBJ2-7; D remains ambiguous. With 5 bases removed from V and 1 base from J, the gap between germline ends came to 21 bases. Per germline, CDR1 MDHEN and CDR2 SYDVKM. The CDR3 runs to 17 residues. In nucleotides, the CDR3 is TGTGCCAGCAGTCCCATAGGTCGGGCAGTTAAATCCTACGAGCAGTACTTC. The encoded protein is CASSPIGRAVKSYEQYF.